This entry is about one TCR beta chain. The antigen remains undetermined. One junction end does not reproduce the germline sequence, and a read error may be involved. These data are taken from a study of T cell responses to AZD1222 COVID-19 vaccine. General study findings and limits: Most donors were white British and more were female, and clonal diversity was possibly underestimated. Two AZD1222 doses significantly raised spike-specific TCR breadth and depth over controls.

Clones were sequenced by immunoSEQ multiplex PCR, and TCRdb holds only the in-frame ones, with some missing. The repertoire holds 200,000 to 250,000 clones, with about 94% as singletons. Germline values: CDR1 SGHRS, CDR2 YFSETQ. The CDR3 contains 17 residues. The J gene is TRBJ1-4, the V gene TRBV5-1; D call uncertain. The material was peripheral blood, obtained 28 days after the second dose of the MenACWY control vaccine. This receptor was identified in an adult who received the MenACWY meningococcal vaccine as a control. The CDR3 protein is CASSLAYTGRRDEQLFF. The CDR3 nucleotides are TGCGCCAGCAGCTTGGCGTACACCGGGCGGCGGGATGAACAACTGTTTTTT.